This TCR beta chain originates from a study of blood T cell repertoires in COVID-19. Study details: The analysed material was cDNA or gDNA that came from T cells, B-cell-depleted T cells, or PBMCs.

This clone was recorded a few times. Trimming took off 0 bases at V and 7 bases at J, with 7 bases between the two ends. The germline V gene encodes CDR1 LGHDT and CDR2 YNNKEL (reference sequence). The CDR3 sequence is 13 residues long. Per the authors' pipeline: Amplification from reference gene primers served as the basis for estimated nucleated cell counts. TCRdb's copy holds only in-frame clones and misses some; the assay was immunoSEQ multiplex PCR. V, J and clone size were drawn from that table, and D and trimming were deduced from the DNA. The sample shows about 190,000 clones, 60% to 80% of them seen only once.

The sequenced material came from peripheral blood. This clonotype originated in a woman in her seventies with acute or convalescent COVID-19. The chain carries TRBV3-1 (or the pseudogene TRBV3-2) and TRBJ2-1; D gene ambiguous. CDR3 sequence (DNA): TGTGCCAGCAGCCAAGATGGTGAGAATGAGCAGTTCTTC. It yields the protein CASSQDGENEQFF.